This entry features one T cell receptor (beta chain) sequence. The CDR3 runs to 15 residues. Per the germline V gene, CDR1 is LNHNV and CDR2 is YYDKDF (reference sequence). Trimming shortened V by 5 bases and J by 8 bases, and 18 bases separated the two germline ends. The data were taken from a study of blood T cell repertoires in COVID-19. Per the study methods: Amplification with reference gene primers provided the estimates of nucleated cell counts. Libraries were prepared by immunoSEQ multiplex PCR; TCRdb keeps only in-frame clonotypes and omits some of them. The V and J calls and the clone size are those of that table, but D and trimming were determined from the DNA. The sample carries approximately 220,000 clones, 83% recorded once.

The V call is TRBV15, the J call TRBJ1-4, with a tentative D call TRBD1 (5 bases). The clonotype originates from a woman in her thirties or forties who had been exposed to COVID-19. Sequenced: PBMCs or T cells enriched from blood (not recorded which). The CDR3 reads CATSLKGESGEKLFF. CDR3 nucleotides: TGTGCCACCAGCCTAAAAGGGGAATCAGGAGAAAAACTGTTTTTT.